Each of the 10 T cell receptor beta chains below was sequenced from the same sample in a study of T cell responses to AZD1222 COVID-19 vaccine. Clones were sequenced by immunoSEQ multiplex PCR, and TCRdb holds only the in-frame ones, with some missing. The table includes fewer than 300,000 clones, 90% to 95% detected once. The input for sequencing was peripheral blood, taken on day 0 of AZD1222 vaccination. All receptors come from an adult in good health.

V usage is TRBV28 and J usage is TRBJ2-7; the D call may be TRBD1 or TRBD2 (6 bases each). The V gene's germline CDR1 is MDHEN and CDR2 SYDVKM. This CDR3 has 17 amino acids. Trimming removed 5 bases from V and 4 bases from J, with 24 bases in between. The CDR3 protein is CASSTPSTRRGRYEQYF. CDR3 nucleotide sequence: TGTGCCAGCAGTACACCTTCGACTAGGAGGGGGAGATACGAGCAGTACTTC.

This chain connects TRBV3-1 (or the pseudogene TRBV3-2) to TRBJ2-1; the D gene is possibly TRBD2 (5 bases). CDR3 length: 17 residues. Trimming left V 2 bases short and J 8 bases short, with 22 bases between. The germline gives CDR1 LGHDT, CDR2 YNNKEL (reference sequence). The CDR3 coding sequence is TGTGCCAGCAGCCAACGCGCCCCCGCCGCCGGGGATCATGAGCAGTTCTTC. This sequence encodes CASSQRAPAAGDHEQFF.

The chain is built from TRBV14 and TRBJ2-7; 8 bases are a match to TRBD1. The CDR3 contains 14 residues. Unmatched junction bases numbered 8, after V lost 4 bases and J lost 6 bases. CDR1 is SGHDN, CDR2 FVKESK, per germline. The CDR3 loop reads CASSLGQGFSEQYF. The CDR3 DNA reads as TGTGCCAGCAGCCTTGGACAGGGCTTTAGCGAGCAGTACTTC.

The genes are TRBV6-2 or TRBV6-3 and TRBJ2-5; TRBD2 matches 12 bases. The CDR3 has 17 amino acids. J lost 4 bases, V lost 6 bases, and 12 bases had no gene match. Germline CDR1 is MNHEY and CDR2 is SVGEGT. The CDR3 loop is CASSPWASGGAGETQYF. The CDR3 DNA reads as TGTGCCAGCAGCCCTTGGGCTAGCGGGGGGGCGGGAGAGACCCAGTACTTC.

The CDR3 loop reads CASSLGGQALRKGTEAFF. The CDR3 DNA follows: TGTGCCAGCAGCTTAGGGGGACAGGCACTAAGGAAAGGAACTGAAGCTTTCTTT. V and J are TRBV7-9 and TRBJ1-1; 8 bases fit TRBD1. V dropped 1 base and J dropped 5; count of bases not matched to a gene: 15. This CDR3 contains 18 residues. CDR1 is SEHNR, CDR2 FQNEAQ, per germline (reference sequence).

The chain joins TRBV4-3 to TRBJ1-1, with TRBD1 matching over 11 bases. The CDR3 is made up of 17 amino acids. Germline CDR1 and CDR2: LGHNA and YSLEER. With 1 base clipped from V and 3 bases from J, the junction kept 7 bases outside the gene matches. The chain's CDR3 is CASSQVGTGGRDTEAFF. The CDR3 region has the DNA TGCGCCAGCAGCCAAGTTGGGACAGGGGGTCGGGACACTGAAGCTTTCTTT.

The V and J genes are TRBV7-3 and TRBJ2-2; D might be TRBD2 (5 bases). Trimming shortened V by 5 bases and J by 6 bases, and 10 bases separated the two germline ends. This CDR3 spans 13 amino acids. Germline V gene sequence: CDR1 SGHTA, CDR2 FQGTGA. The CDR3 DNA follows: TGTGCCAGCAGCCCTTTGGAGGCCGGGGAGCTGTTTTTT. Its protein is CASSPLEAGELFF.

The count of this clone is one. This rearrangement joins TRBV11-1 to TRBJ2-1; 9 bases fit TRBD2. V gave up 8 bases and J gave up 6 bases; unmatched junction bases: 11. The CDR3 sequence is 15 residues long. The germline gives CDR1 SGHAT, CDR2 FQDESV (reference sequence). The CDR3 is CASVGGASGTNEQFF. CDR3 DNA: TGTGCCAGCGTCGGGGGGGCTAGCGGGACCAATGAGCAGTTCTTC.

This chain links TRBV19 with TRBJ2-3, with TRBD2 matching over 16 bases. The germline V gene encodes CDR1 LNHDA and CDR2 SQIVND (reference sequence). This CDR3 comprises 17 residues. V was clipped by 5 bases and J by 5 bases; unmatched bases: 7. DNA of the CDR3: TGTGCCAGTAGTCGCTCGGGACTAGCGGGGGGGGGAGATACGCAGTATTTT. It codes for CASSRSGLAGGGDTQYF.

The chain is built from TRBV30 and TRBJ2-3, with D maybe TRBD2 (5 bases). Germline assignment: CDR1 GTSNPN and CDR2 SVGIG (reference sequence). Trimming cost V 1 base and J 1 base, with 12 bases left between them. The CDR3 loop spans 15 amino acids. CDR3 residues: CAWSAGYIGTDTQYF. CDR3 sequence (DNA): TGTGCCTGGAGTGCGGGATATATAGGCACAGATACGCAGTATTTT.